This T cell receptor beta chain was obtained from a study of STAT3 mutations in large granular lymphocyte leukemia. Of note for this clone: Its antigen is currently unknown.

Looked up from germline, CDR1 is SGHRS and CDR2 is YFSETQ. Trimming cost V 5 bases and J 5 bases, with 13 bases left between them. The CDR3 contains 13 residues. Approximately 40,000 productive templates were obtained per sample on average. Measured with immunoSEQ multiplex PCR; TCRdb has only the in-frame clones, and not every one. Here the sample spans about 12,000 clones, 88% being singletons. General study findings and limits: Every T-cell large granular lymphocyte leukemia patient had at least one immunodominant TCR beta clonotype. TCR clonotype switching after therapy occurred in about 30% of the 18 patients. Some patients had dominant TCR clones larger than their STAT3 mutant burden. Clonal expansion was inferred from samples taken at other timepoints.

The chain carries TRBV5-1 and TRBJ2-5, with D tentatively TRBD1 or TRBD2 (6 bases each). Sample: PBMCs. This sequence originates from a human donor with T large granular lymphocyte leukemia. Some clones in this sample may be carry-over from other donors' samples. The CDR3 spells CASSGGQTETQYF. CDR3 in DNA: TGCGCCAGCAGTGGGGGGCAGACCGAGACCCAGTACTTC.